This entry is about one T cell receptor beta chain. Its target is not known. This specimen comes from a study of blood T cells in healthy people across ages. Findings of the study overall: Per-million-T-cell TCR beta diversity fell roughly linearly with age. Aged donors had fewer naive CD4+ cells and lower diversity than long-lived donors.

Per sample, a minimum of 7 million PBMCs were isolated. The V gene's germline CDR1 is DFQATT and CDR2 SNEGSKA (reference sequence). There are 15 residues in the CDR3. The ends lost 6 bases at V and 2 bases at J; junction bases unmatched: 10. Using a J-beta primer mix together with a sample-barcoded 5' primer, a second PCR was run for roughly 7 to 12 cycles. All cDNA molecules were each tagged by a template-switch adaptor with 12 random nucleotides. TCRdb itself ran the 5' RACE reads through MiXCR, one entry per CDR3 protein. The sample records more than 1,400,000 distinct CDR3 sequences, around 39% being singletons.

The gene calls are TRBV20-1 and TRBJ2-3, with TRBD2 matching over 8 bases. Sequencing was done on a sample of blood. The TCR was taken from a young woman in good health. CDR3 residues: CSARKSSGHTDTQYF. Written as DNA, the CDR3 is TGCAGTGCGAGGAAGTCTAGCGGGCACACAGATACGCAGTATTTT.